Listed here are 21 T cell receptor beta chains from one sample, sequenced in a study of T cell repertoires and HLA-DP antigens. Profiled with immunoSEQ multiplex PCR; TCRdb holds only in-frame clones, not every one. The sample yields about 110,000 clones, 80% to 95% seen once. The antigens for these receptors are not known. The source material was CD4+ T cells from PBMCs. All receptors derive from a woman in her late teens or twenties in good health and CMV-seronegative.

The rearrangement uses TRBV14 and TRBJ2-1; D unclear. The CDR3 runs 16 residues. V dropped 0 bases and J dropped 2 bases, with 11 bases sitting between them. In germline, CDR1 is SGHDN, CDR2 FVKESK. The CDR3 nucleotides read TGTGCCAGCAGCCAAGATAGACTGGTCGCCTACAATGAGCAGTTCTTC. Translated: CASSQDRLVAYNEQFF.

The chain has TRBV7-2 and TRBJ2-2; D remains unclear. The CDR3 totals 12 residues. Germline loops: CDR1 SGHTA, CDR2 FQGNSA. The V and J ends lost 3 bases and 9 bases respectively, with 8 bases between them. The CDR3 protein is CASSFMGRELFF. The CDR3 DNA reads as TGTGCCAGCAGCTTCATGGGGAGGGAGCTGTTTTTT. The full variable domain, completed using reference TRBV7-2 and TRBJ2-2, is GAGVSQSPSNKVTEKGKDVELRCDPISGHTALYWYRQSLGQGLEFLIYFQGNSAPDKSGLPSDRFSAERTGGSVSTLTIQRTQQEDSAVYLCASSFMGRELFFGEGSRLTVL.

The V and J genes are TRBV2 and TRBJ2-1; TRBD2 matches 8 bases. In germline, CDR1 is SNHLY, CDR2 FYNNEI. CDR3 length equals 13 residues. V shed 5 bases and J 8 bases; nucleotides not matched to a gene: 5. The CDR3 coding sequence is TGTGCCAGCAGTCGGGAGGGGGGGCATGAGCAGTTCTTC. This gives the protein CASSREGGHEQFF.

The chain is built from TRBV5-1 and TRBJ2-3, with 9 positions matching TRBD2. This CDR3 region has 17 residues. Losses at the gene ends were 4 bases for V and 4 bases for J; bases not matched to a gene: 13. Germline V lookup: CDR1 SGHRS, CDR2 YFSETQ. CDR3: CASSPATSGRQSDTQYF. The CDR3 DNA follows: TGCGCCAGCAGCCCCGCGACTAGCGGACGGCAATCAGATACGCAGTATTTT.

The V call is TRBV19, the J call TRBJ1-1; 9 nucleotides agree with TRBD1. In germline, CDR1 is LNHDA, CDR2 SQIVND (reference sequence). V lost 7 bases to trimming and J lost 7 bases; unmatched junction nucleotides: 10. This CDR3 region has 14 residues. CDR3 DNA sequence: TGTGCCAGTACCCAACAGGGGGCGTCGGGTGAAGCTTTCTTT. Its translation is CASTQQGASGEAFF.

The table lists this clone with a count of one. The chain recombines TRBV18 with TRBJ2-1; D is possibly TRBD2 (6 bases). From germline, CDR1 is KGHSH and CDR2 LQKENI. The V end lost 6 bases, the J end lost 3 bases, and 18 bases lay between the germline ends. The CDR3 has 16 amino acids. The CDR3, as DNA: TGTGCCAGCTCCCATCCCGCACGGAGGGTCTACAATGAGCAGTTCTTC. Amino acid sequence: CASSHPARRVYNEQFF.

V gene TRBV9 combines with J gene TRBJ2-5, with D unresolved. V was shortened by 4 bases and J by 7 bases, with 14 bases between the two germline ends. Germline CDR1 SGDLS, CDR2 YYNGEE. This CDR3 spans 13 amino acids. The CDR3 protein is CASSISGFGTQYF. CDR3 in DNA: TGTGCCAGCAGCATAAGTGGGTTTGGGACCCAGTACTTC.

The V and J genes are TRBV30 and TRBJ1-5; TRBD1 agrees at 9 bases. CDR1 is GTSNPN and CDR2 is SVGIG in the germline V gene (reference sequence). The CDR3 runs 14 residues. The V and J ends lost 3 bases and 3 bases, in that order; junction bases with no gene match: 3. Here the CDR3 DNA reads TGTGCCTGGAGCCGGACAGGGGCCAATCAGCCCCAGCATTTT. Translation: CAWSRTGANQPQHF.

V gene TRBV7-9 combines with J gene TRBJ2-3; tentatively, D is TRBD2 (6 bases). This CDR3 is 15 amino acids long. Germline V gene data show CDR1 as SEHNR and CDR2 as FQNEAQ (reference sequence). V was pared by 5 bases and J by 1 base, with 13 bases between. The CDR3 loop reads CASSRRLGRTDTQYF. The CDR3 nucleotides are TGTGCCAGCAGCCGAAGACTAGGGCGCACAGATACGCAGTATTTT.

The rearrangement uses TRBV9 and TRBJ2-3; 9 bases align to TRBD2. The ends lost 0 bases at V and 5 bases at J; junction bases unmatched: 10. Per germline, CDR1 SGDLS and CDR2 YYNGEE. The CDR3 is made up of 17 amino acids. The DNA of the CDR3 is TGTGCCAGCAGCGTAGTTAACGCGGGGGGGCCCGGAGATACGCAGTATTTT. Its translation: CASSVVNAGGPGDTQYF. Based on the CDR3 plus reference TRBV9 and TRBJ2-3, the full variable domain is DSGVTQTPKHLITATGQRVTLRCSPRSGDLSVYWYQQSLDQGLQFLIQYYNGEERAKGNILERFSAQQFPDLHSELNLSSLELGDSALYFCASSVVNAGGPGDTQYFGPGTRLTVL.

V gene TRBV11-2 combines with J gene TRBJ2-7, with 9 bases identical to TRBD1. Germline assignment: CDR1 SGHAT and CDR2 FQNNGV. This CDR3 comprises 14 residues. Trimming cost V 6 bases and J 7 bases; bases outside gene matches: 10. DNA for the CDR3: TGTGCCAGCAGGCCCACAGGGGGCTCGGGGGAGCAGTACTTC. Protein sequence: CASRPTGGSGEQYF.

The V gene is TRBV19, the J gene TRBJ1-1; weak D call: TRBD1 (5 bases). Per germline, CDR1 LNHDA and CDR2 SQIVND (reference sequence). The CDR3 spans 13 residues. The V end was cut by 2 bases, the J end by 3 bases, with 7 bases between. The CDR3: CASSIQGDTEAFF. The CDR3 region has the DNA TGTGCCAGTAGTATACAGGGAGACACTGAAGCTTTCTTT.

This clone was observed a single time. The chain employs TRBV6-1 and TRBJ1-4; no firm D call. The V gene's germline CDR1 is MNHNS and CDR2 SASEGT. The CDR3 is made up of 13 amino acids. Trimming stripped 4 bases from V and 8 bases from J, with 11 bases between. This CDR3 reads CASSGQLSEKLFF. CDR3 DNA: TGTGCCAGCAGTGGGCAGTTAAGCGAAAAACTGTTTTTT.

This chain links TRBV18 with TRBJ2-3, with 8 bases fitting TRBD2. Trimming cost V 5 bases and J 1 base; bases outside gene matches: 11. The CDR3 has 17 amino acids. Germline V gives CDR1 KGHSH, CDR2 LQKENI. The CDR3 sequence is CASSLSPSGGGTDTQYF. CDR3 sequence (DNA): TGTGCCAGCTCATTGTCCCCGAGCGGGGGAGGCACAGATACGCAGTATTTT.

This clone has a single count. The CDR3 bases are TGTGCCAGCAGCTTAACGGGCATTCCGCAAGAGACCCAGTACTTC. As protein: CASSLTGIPQETQYF. The V gene is TRBV7-3, the J gene TRBJ2-5; no reliable D call. CDR3 length equals 15 residues. V was shortened by 0 bases and J by 2 bases, with 10 bases between the two germline ends. The V gene's germline CDR1 is SGHTA and CDR2 FQGTGA.

The chain links TRBV19 to TRBJ1-6, with D possibly being TRBD1 (6 bases). This CDR3 is 16 amino acids long. V was clipped by 3 bases and J by 1 base, with 10 bases between them. Germline V gene sequence: CDR1 LNHDA, CDR2 SQIVND (reference sequence). The CDR3 nucleotides read TGTGCCAGTAGTATCCCAGGGGAATCCTATAATTCACCCCTCCACTTT. Translating gives CASSIPGESYNSPLHF.

V gene TRBV29-1 combines with J gene TRBJ2-5; 7 nucleotides line up with TRBD1. The CDR3 is 15 amino acids. Losses at the gene ends were 4 bases for V and 4 bases for J; bases not matched to a gene: 12. Germline V gene lookup returns CDR1 SQVTM and CDR2 ANQGSEA. CDR3 sequence reads: CSVGKTGSIAETQYF. CDR3 sequence (DNA): TGCAGCGTTGGTAAGACAGGGTCGATCGCAGAGACCCAGTACTTC. The whole variable domain, remainder taken from reference TRBV29-1 and TRBJ2-5, is SAVISQKPSRDICQRGTSLTIQCQVDSQVTMMFWYRQQPGQSLTLIATANQGSEATYESGFVIDKFPISRPNLTFSTLTVSNMSPEDSSIYLCSVGKTGSIAETQYFGPGTRLLVL.

J is TRBJ2-5 and V is TRBV11-2; D perhaps matches TRBD2 (6 bases). The CDR3 sequence is 13 residues long. V lost 5 bases and J 1 base, leaving 8 bases between the germline ends. Germline lookup yields CDR1 SGHAT and CDR2 FQNNGV. The CDR3 nucleotides read TGTGCCAGCAGCCTGGGAGGCCAAGAGACCCAGTACTTC. Protein: CASSLGGQETQYF.

The chain uses TRBV5-1 and TRBJ2-7; 11 positions agree with TRBD1. The CDR3 totals 16 residues. Germline values: CDR1 SGHRS, CDR2 YFSETQ. V gave up 0 bases and J gave up 5 bases; unmatched junction bases: 7. For the CDR3, the DNA is TGCGCCAGCAGCTTGGCCCGGGACAGGGGGGCCCACGAGCAGTACGTC. Its protein product is CASSLARDRGAHEQYV.

This clone came up once. The chain uses TRBV7-9 and TRBJ1-2, with 10 nucleotides matching TRBD1. This CDR3 region has 13 residues. Germline lookup yields CDR1 SEHNR and CDR2 FQNEAQ (reference sequence). With 7 bases clipped from V and 8 bases from J, the junction kept 7 bases outside the gene matches. The CDR3 DNA reads as TGTGCCAGCAACCGGGACAGGGGAAAGGGCTACACCTTC. Translation: CASNRDRGKGYTF.

This chain uses TRBV11-2 with TRBJ2-1; tentatively, D is TRBD1 (5 bases). CDR3 length: 15 amino acids. Germline lookup yields CDR1 SGHAT and CDR2 FQNNGV. V lost 4 bases and J 2 bases, leaving 12 bases between the germline ends. The CDR3 region is CASSSGRGAYNEQFF. The CDR3 DNA sequence: TGTGCCAGCAGCTCAGGAAGGGGTGCCTACAATGAGCAGTTCTTC.